This TCR beta chain was profiled in a study of T cells in Graves' hyperthyroidism and ophthalmopathy. At the level of the study: Peripheral blood specimens were obtained at initial diagnosis, prior to any treatment.

This clonotype was picked up many times. As yet, its antigen is unknown. Researchers took RNA transcripts and amplified the TCR beta CDR3 regions from them. HTBI primers were employed in a first-round RT-PCR of the TCR CDR3. Each CDR3 protein is one row after TCRdb ran MiXCR on the multiplex PCR reads. This sample has a few hundred thousand distinct CDR3 sequences, with approximately 14% found just once. The ends were cut back, 3 bases at V and 7 bases at J, with 10 bases in the middle. Germline values: CDR1 DFQATT, CDR2 SNEGSKA (reference sequence). CDR3 length equals 12 residues. Notes on the study in general: The model's output predicted ophthalmopathy at a median of 6.5 months prior to onset. Also found in blood were most expanded thyroid clonotypes above 0.001.

V usage is TRBV20-1 and J usage is TRBJ1-5, with no clear D. This TCR derives from a woman under 30 with Graves' hyperthyroidism. Material for sequencing was blood. This chain's CDR3 is CSASGRAQPQHF. CDR3 nucleotide sequence: TGCAGTGCTAGTGGACGGGCCCAGCCCCAGCATTTT.